The present entry profiles one T cell receptor (beta chain) with its context. TCR beta CDR3 sequences were amplified from RNA transcripts. Researchers ran a first-round RT-PCR on the TCR CDR3 using the HTBI primer set. From the multiplex PCR reads, TCRdb called clonotypes with MiXCR, one entry per CDR3 protein. The table shows 560,000 or so distinct CDR3 sequences, with 46% occurring only once. The data derive from a study of T cells in Graves' hyperthyroidism and ophthalmopathy. The CDR3 is 16 residues long. CDR1 and CDR2 from the germline V gene are KGHDR and SFDVKD. Trimming took off 5 bases at V and 5 bases at J, with 20 bases between the two ends.

The chain employs TRBV24-1 and TRBJ2-5; maybe TRBD2 (6 bases). Sample: peripheral blood or thyroid tissue (not recorded which). The sequence came from a woman aged 18-30 years with Graves' hyperthyroidism. DNA for the CDR3: TGTGCCACCAGTGGGTCCCCCGGAGGGGCTTTGGAGACCCAGTACTTC. Its protein product is CATSGSPGGALETQYF.